This T cell receptor (beta chain) is drawn from a study of T cells in Graves' hyperthyroidism and ophthalmopathy. Overall study findings and caveats: From stable hyperthyroidism, ophthalmopathy was set apart by a 13 V-J model.

This clonotype was picked up a small number of times. What it binds is unknown. Amplification of TCR beta CDR3 regions used RNA as the template. The TCR CDR3 first-round RT-PCR relied on the HTBI primer set. From the multiplex PCR reads, TCRdb called clonotypes with MiXCR, one entry per CDR3 protein. The sample has 330,000 or so distinct CDR3 sequences; approximately 18% are singletons. V gave up 2 bases and J gave up 7 bases; unmatched junction bases: 13. CDR1 is SQVTM and CDR2 is ANQGSEA in the germline V gene. The CDR3 is 15 residues long. At least 3 on the Clinical Activity Score was recorded for ophthalmopathy patients, who also had NOSPECS grade at least 4 and duration under 3 months. Criteria for exclusion of patients were uncontrolled infection, other autoimmune disease, pregnancy or lactation.

This sequence was found in a man aged 50-60 years with Graves' ophthalmopathy. Sequencing was done on a sample of blood. This sequence joins TRBV29-1 and TRBJ1-2; the match to TRBD1 covers 7 bases. CDR3 DNA: TGCAGCGTTGAAAACGACAGGGCGGAGTACGGTGGCTACACCTTC. It translates to CSVENDRAEYGGYTF.